This T cell receptor beta chain was recorded in a study of blood T cell repertoires in COVID-19 (TCRdb year 2020). With respect to the entire study: The collaborator samples originated in the United States, Italy and Spain and spanned the acute and convalescent phases of COVID-19. Nearly every sample came with metadata listing a de-identified subject ID, COVID-19 status, age in years and sex. The material from the prospective study consisted of cDNA or gDNA derived from T cells, B-cell-depleted T cells, or PBMCs. Samples were obtained from the ongoing ImmuneRACE study (first 160 participants) and from 1,254 subjects provided by 6 global collaborators. The repertoires were released in a freely available public database meant as a resource for research on the immune response to SARS-CoV-2. The dataset comprised deeply sampled blood TCRbeta repertoires from subjects exposed to, actively infected with, or recovered from COVID-19. HLA class I and class II types, where available, came from metadata supplied by the sample provider rather than from assay-based typing.

Participants in the prospective study were enrolled through a virtual design, were aged roughly 18 to 90 years, and lived in roughly 24 United States geographic areas. In the prospective study, cohorts were assigned on the basis of participant-reported clinical history obtained from a screening survey and a study questionnaire. For ImmuneRACE Cohort 3, a participant was defined as recovered based on two consecutive negative NP/OP PCR tests, clearance by a healthcare professional, or resolution of symptoms. In the prospective study, whole blood, serum and a nasopharyngeal or oropharyngeal swab were collected from each participant by mobile phlebotomists. Additional blood draws and questionnaires over an approximately two-month period could optionally be provided by prospective study participants. Before DNA extraction, prospective study blood samples were shipped either frozen or at room temperature.

This clone showed up just once. Its antigen is still unknown. The input lacks base qualities; no much larger clone sits a single base away. Beyond this particular receptor, the publication reports: How much clinical and demographic metadata was included differed by source and by participant, and the metadata was provided uncurated.

TCRbeta CDR3 regions were amplified from genomic DNA using the immunoSEQ Assay, a bias-controlled multiplex PCR. Per the original workflow: Nucleated cell counts per sample were estimated from amplification of reference gene primers within the assay. To quantify the absolute abundance of each unique TCRbeta CDR3 rearrangement, sequence reads were collapsed and filtered. For each sample, productive Simpson clonality was calculated by taking the square root of Simpson's diversity index across productive rearrangements. TCRdb's version of the immuneACCESS table is confined to in-frame rearrangements and falls short of the full clone set. An unresolved V gene accounts for under half of the shortfall where checked; the remainder is of unknown origin. V, J and clone size were drawn from that table, and D and trimming were deduced from the DNA. The sample table lists roughly 230,000 clones, 70% to 85% of them with a count of one. Approximately 3.1% of the sample is held by the ten biggest clonotypes.

CDR1 and CDR2 were assigned from the germline V gene as MNHEY and SVGAGI. From cysteine to phenylalanine, the CDR3 is 15 amino acids long. Just the 45-base CDR3 DNA is kept, in frame starting at base 1. Germline trimming: 4 bases from V, 0 bases from J; junction bases outside gene matches: 3. The material sequenced was PBMCs or T cells enriched from blood (not recorded which). The chain employs TRBV6-5 and TRBJ2-1; TRBD1 aligns with 7 central bases. This clonotype originated in a woman aged 55-69 years who had recovered from COVID-19. The bases read TGTGCCAGCAGTTTACAGGGGAGCTCCTACAATGAGCAGTTCTTC. Translation gives CASSLQGSSYNEQFF.